This T cell receptor beta chain emerged from a study of cytomegalovirus exposure and HLA in healthy donors. The CDR3 length is 15 residues. Looked up from germline, CDR1 is PRHDT and CDR2 is FYEKMQ (reference sequence). Unmatched junction bases numbered 6, after V lost 3 bases and J lost 4 bases. The PCR ran on 60 Vbeta and 13 Jbeta primers. The assay was immunoSEQ multiplex PCR, and TCRdb's table has in-frame clones only and misses some. The table has about 150,000 clones, 76% seen once. The receptor comes from a man aged 35-49 years in good health and CMV-seronegative. The sequenced sample was PBMCs. The chain has TRBV13 and TRBJ2-5; 9 bases match TRBD2. The CDR3 loop reads CASSFSAGGRETQYF. In nucleotides, the CDR3 is TGTGCCAGCAGCTTCTCAGCGGGGGGAAGAGAGACCCAGTACTTC.